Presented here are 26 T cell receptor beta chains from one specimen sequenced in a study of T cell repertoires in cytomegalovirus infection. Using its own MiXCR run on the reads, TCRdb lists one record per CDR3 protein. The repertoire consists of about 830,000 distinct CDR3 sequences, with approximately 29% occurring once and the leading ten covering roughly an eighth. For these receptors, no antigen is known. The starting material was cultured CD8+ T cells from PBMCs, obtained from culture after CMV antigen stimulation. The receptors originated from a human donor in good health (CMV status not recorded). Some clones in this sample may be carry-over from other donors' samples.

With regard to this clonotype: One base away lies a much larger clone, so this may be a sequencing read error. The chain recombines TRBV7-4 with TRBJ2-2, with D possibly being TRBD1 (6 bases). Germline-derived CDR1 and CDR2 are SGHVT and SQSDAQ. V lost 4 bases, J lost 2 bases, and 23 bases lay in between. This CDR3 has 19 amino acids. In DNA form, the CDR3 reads TGTGCCAGCAGCTCTATGCCCCAGGGGAGACGCACCAACACCGGGGAGCTGTTTTTT. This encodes CASSSMPQGRRTNTGELFF.

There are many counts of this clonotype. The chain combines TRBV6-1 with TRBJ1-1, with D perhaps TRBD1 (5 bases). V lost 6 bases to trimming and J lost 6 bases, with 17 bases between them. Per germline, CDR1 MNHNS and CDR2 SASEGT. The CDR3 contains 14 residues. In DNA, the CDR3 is TGTGCCAGCAGCCCTAGTGGGGGGGGAGCTGAAGCTTTCTTT. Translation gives CASSPSGGGAEAFF.

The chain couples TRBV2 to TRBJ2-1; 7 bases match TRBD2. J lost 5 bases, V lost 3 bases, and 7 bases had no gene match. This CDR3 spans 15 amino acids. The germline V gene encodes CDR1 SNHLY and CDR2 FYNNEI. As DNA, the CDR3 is TGTGCCAGCAGTGACCCTAGCGGAGAGCACAATGAGCAGTTCTTC. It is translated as CASSDPSGEHNEQFF.

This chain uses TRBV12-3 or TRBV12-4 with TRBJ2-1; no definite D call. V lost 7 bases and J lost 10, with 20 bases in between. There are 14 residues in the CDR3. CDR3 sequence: CASNPIGQALEQFF. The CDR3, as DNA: TGTGCCAGCAACCCTATCGGGCAGGCTCTGGAGCAGTTCTTC.

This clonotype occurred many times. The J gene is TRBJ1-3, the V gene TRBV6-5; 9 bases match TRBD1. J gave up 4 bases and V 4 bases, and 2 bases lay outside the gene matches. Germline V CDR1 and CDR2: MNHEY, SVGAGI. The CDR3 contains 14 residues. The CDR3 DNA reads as TGTGCCAGCAGTTCCGGGACAGGGGGAAACACCATATATTTT. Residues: CASSSGTGGNTIYF.

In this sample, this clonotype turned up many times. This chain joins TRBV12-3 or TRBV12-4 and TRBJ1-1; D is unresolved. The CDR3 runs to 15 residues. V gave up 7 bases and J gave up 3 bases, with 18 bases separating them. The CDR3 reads CASILGLPHYTEAFF. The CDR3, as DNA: TGTGCCAGCATCTTAGGACTTCCCCATTACACTGAAGCTTTCTTT.

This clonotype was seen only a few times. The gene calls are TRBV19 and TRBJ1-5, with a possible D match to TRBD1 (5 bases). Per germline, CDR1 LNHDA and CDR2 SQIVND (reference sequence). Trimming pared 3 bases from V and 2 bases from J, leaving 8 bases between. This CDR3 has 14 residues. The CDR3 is CASSIVGGNQPQHF. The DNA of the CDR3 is TGTGCCAGTAGTATTGTAGGGGGCAATCAGCCCCAGCATTTT.

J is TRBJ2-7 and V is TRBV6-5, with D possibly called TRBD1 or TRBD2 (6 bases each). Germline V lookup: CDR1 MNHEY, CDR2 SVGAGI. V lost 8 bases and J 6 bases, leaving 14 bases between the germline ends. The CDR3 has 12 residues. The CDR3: CASGPPGAEQYF. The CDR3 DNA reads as TGTGCCAGCGGTCCCCCGGGGGCCGAGCAGTACTTC.

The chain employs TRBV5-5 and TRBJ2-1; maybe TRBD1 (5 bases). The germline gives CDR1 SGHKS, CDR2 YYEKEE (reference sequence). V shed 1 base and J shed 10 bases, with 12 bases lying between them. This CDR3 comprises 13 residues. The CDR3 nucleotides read TGTGCCAGCAGCTTGAGGGGCCCCACGGAGCAGTTCTTC. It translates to CASSLRGPTEQFF.

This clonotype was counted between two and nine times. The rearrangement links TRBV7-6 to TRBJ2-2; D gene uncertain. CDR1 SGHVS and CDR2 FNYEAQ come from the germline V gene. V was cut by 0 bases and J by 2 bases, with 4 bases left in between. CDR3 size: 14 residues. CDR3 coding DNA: TGTGCCAGCAGCTTAGCCTACAACACCGGGGAGCTGTTTTTT. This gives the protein CASSLAYNTGELFF.

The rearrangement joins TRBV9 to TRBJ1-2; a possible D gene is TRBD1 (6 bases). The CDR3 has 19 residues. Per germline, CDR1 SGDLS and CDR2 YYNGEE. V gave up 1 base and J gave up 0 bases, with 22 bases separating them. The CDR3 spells CASSVSRQDRPDSNYGYTF. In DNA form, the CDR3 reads TGTGCCAGCAGCGTAAGCAGACAGGACAGACCAGATTCTAACTATGGCTACACCTTC.

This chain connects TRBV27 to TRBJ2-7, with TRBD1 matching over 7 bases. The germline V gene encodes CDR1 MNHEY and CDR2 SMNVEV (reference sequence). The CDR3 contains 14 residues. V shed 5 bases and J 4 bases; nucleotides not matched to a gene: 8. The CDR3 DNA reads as TGTGCCAGCAGTCCCGGGACAGAGCTGTACGAGCAGTACTTC. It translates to CASSPGTELYEQYF.

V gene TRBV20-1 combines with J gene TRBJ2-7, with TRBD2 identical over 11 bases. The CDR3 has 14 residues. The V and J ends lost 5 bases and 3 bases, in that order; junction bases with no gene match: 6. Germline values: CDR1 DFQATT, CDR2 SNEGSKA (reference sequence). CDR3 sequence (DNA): TGCAGTGCTGGTAGCGGGGGGGCCGTCTACGAGCAGTACTTC. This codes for CSAGSGGAVYEQYF.

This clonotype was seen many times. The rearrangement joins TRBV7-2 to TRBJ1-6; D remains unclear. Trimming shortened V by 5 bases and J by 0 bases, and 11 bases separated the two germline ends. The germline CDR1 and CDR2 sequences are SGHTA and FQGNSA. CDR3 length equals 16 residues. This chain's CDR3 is CASSQSSSSYNSPLHF. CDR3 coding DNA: TGTGCCAGCAGCCAAAGTTCCAGCTCCTATAATTCACCCCTCCACTTT.

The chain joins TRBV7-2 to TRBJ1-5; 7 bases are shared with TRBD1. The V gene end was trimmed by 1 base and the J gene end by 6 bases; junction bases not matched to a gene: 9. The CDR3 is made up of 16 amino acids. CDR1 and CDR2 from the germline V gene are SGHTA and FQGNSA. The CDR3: CASSLVGIGGTQPQHF. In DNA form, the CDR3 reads TGTGCCAGCAGCTTAGTGGGGATAGGGGGCACTCAGCCCCAGCATTTT.

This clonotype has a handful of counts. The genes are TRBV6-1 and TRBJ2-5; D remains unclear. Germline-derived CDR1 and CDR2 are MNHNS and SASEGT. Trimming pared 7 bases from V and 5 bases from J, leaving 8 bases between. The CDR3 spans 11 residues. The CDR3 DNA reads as TGTGCCAGCACCCACGGGGAGACCCAGTACTTC. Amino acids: CASTHGETQYF.

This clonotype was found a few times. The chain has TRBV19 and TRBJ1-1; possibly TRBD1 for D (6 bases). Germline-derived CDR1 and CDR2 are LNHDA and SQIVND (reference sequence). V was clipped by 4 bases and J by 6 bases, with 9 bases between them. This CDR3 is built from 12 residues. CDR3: CASSTGQPEAFF. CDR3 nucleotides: TGTGCCAGTAGTACTGGACAGCCTGAAGCTTTCTTT.

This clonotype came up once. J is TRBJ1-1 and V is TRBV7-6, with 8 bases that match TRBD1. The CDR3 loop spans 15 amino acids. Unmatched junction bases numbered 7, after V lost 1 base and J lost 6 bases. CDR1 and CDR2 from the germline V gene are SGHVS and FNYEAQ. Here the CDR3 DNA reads TGTGCCAGCAGCTTAGTTCAGGGGGCTTTCGCTGAAGCTTTCTTT. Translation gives CASSLVQGAFAEAFF.

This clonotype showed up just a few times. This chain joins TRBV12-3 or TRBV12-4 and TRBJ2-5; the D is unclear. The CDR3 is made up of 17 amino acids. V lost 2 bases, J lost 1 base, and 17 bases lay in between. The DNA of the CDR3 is TGTGCCAGCAGTTTACTTTTTTTTGGACGGTCCCAAGAGACCCAGTACTTC. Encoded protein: CASSLLFFGRSQETQYF.

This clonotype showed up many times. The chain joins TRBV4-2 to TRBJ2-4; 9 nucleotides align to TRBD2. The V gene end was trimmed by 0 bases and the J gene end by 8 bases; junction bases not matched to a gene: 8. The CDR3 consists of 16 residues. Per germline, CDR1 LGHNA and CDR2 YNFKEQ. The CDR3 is CASSQERGGGADIQYF. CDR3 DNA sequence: TGTGCCAGCAGCCAAGAAAGGGGCGGGGGGGCGGACATTCAGTACTTC.

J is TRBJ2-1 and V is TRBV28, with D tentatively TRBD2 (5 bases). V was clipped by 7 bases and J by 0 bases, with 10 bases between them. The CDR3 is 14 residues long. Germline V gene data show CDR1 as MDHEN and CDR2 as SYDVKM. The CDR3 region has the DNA TGTGCCAGCAACAACGCGGGCTCCTACAATGAGCAGTTCTTC. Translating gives CASNNAGSYNEQFF.

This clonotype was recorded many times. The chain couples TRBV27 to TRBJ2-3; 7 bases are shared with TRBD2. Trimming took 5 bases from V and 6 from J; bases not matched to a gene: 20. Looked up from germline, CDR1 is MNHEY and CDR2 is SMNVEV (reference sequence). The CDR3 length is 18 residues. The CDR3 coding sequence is TGTGCCAGCAGTCCCTTCCGGGGTGGGCGGGAGAGCAGGGATACGCAGTATTTT. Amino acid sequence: CASSPFRGGRESRDTQYF.

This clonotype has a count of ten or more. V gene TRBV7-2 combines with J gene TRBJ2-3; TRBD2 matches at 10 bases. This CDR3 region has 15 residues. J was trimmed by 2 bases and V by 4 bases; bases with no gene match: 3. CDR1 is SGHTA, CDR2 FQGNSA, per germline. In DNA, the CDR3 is TGTGCCAGCAGCTCGACTAGCGGGTACACAGATACGCAGTATTTT. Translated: CASSSTSGYTDTQYF.

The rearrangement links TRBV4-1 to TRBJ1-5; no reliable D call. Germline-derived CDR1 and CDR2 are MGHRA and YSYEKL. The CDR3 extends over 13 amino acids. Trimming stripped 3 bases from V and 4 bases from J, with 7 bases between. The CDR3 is CASSQIRNQPQHF. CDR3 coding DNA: TGCGCCAGCAGCCAGATTAGGAATCAGCCCCAGCATTTT.

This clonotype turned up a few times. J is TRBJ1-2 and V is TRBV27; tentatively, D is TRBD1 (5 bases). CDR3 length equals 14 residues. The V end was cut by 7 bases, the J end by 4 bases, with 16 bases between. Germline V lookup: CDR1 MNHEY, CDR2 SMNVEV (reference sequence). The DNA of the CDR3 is TGTGCCAGCATGGGTCGACAGTCCCTCTATGGCTACACCTTC. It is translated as CASMGRQSLYGYTF.

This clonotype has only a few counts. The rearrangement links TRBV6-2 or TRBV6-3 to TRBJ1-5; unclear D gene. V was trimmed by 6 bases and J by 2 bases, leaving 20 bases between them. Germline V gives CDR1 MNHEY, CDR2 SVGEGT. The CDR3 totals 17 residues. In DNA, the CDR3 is TGTGCCAGCAGCTCCGTCAGCAGTTGGATACGCAATCAGCCCCAGCATTTT. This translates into CASSSVSSWIRNQPQHF.